This T cell receptor beta chain emerged from a study of blood T cell repertoires in COVID-19. Study-level information: There were acute and convalescent COVID-19 samples, and they came from the United States, Italy and Spain. The analysed material was cDNA or gDNA that came from T cells, B-cell-depleted T cells, or PBMCs.

CDR1 and CDR2 from the germline V gene are LNHDA and SQIVND (reference sequence). The CDR3 totals 14 residues. V lost 1 base to trimming and J lost 1 base; unmatched junction nucleotides: 1. In the authors' methods: By means of reference gene primer amplification, nucleated cell counts were estimated. Sequencing was performed with immunoSEQ multiplex PCR; in TCRdb, only in-frame clones are kept and a portion is missing. The V and J calls and the clone size are those of that table, but D and trimming were determined from the DNA. The profile shows roughly 80,000 clones, approximately 85% of them singletons.

This receptor was taken from a human donor in a cohort sampled during active COVID-19. The sample taken for sequencing was peripheral blood. The V call is TRBV19, the J call TRBJ2-7, with 7 bases fitting TRBD2. The CDR3 is CASSIGGGSYEQYF. Here the CDR3 DNA reads TGTGCCAGTAGTATAGGCGGGGGTTCCTACGAGCAGTACTTC. Full variable domain (rest looked up from reference TRBV19 and TRBJ2-7): DGGITQSPKYLFRKEGQNVTLSCEQNLNHDAMYWYRQDPGQGLRLIYYSQIVNDFQKGDIAEGYSVSREKKESFPLTVTSAQKNPTAFYLCASSIGGGSYEQYFGPGTRLTVT.